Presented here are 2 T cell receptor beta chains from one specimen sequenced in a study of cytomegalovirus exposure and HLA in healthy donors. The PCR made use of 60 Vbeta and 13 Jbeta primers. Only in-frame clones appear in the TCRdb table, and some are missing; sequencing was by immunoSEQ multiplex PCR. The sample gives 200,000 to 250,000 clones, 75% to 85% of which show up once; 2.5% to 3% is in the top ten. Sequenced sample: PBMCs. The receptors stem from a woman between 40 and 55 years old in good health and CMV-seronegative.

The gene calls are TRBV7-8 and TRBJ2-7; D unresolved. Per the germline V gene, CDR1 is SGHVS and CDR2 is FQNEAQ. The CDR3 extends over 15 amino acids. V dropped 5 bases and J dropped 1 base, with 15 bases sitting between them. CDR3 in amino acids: CASSTFSSASYEQYF. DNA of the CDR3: TGTGCCAGCAGCACCTTCAGCAGCGCTTCCTACGAGCAGTACTTC.

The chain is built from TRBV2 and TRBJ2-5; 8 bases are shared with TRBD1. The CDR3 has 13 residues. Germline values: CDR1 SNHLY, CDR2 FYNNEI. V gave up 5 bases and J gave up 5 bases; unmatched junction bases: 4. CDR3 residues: CASSRDRRETQYF. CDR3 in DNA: TGTGCCAGCAGTCGGGACAGGAGGGAGACCCAGTACTTC.